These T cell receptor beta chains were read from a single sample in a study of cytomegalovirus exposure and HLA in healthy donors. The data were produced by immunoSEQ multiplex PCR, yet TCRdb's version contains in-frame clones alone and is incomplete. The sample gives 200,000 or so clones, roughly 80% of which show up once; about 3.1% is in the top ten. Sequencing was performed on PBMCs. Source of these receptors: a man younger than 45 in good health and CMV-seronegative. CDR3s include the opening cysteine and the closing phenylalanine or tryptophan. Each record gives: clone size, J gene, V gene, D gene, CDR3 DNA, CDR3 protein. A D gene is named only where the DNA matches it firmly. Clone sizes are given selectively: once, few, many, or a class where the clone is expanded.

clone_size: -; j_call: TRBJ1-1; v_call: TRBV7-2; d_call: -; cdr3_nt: TGTGCCAGCAGCTTTCTGGAGGGGGGGTACACTGAAGCTTTCTTT; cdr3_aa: CASSFLEGGYTEAFF
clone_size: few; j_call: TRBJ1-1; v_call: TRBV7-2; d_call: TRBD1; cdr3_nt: TGTGCCAGCAGCTCGCCCGGGACAGGGTCGGCTTTCTTT; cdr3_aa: CASSSPGTGSAFF
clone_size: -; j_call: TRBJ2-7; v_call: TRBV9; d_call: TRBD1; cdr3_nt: TGTGCCAGCAGCCCCCGGGACAGGCTTTACTACGAGCAGTACTTC; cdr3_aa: CASSPRDRLYYEQYF
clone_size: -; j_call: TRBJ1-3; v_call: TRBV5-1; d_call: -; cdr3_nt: TGCGCCAGCAGCTTGGCCTCCGGGGGTTCTGGAAACACCATATATTTT; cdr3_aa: CASSLASGGSGNTIYF
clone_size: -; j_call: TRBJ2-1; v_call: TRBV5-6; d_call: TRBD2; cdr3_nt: TGTGCCAGCAGCCCCGGGGGTAGCGGGGGCTATGAGCAGTTCTTC; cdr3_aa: CASSPGGSGGYEQFF
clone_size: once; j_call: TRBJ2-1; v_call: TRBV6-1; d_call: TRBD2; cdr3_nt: TGTGCCAGCAGTGCTCCGGGACTAGCGGGGTTGGGTGAGCAGTTCTTC; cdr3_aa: CASSAPGLAGLGEQFF
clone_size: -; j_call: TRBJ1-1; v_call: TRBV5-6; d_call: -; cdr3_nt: TGTGCCAGCAGCTTGGCCGGGTCGGGAACTGAAGCTTTCTTT; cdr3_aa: CASSLAGSGTEAFF
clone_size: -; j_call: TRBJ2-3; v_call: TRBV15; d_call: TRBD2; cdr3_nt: TGTGCCACCAGCAGTGGTCTAGCGGGGGCCATAGGAAGCACAGATACGCAGTATTTT; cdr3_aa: CATSSGLAGAIGSTDTQYF
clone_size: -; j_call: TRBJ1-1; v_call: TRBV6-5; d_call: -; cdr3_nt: TGTGCCAGCAGTTACGCGGGGGGGCGGGTGAACACTGAAGCTTTCTTT; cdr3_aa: CASSYAGGRVNTEAFF
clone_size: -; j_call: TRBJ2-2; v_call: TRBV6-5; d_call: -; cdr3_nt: TGTGCCAGCAGTTACAGAGGACAGCCTAACACCGGGGAGCTGTTTTTT; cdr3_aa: CASSYRGQPNTGELFF
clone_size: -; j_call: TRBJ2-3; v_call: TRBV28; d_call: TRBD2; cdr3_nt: TGTGCCAGCAAGGGGAGCGGGGGTAGCACAGATACGCAGTATTTT; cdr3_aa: CASKGSGGSTDTQYF
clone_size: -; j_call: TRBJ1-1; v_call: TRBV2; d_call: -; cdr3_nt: TGTGCCAGCAGTATACAGGAACCGATAGTTTATTACACTGAAGCTTTCTTT; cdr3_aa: CASSIQEPIVYYTEAFF
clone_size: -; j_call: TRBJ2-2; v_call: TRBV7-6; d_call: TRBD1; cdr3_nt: TGTGCCAGCAGCCCATCGGGACAGGGCACCGGGGAGCTGTTTTTT; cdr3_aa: CASSPSGQGTGELFF
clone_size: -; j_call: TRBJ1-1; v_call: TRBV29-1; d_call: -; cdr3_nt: TGCAGCGTGGGGTTGGTCGGACAGAAAATGAACACTGAAGCTTTCTTT; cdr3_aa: CSVGLVGQKMNTEAFF
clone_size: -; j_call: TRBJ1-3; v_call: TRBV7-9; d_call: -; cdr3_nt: TGTGCCAGCAGCCCTCCAGGGGAACCTGGAAACACCATATATTTT; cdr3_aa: CASSPPGEPGNTIYF
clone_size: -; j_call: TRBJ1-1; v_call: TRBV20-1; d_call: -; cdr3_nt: TGCAGTGTTTCAGAGAACACTGAAGCTTTCTTT; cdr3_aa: CSVSENTEAFF
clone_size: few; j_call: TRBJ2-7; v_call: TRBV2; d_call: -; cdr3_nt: TGTGCCAGCAGGATTCGACAGGCGTCCTACGAGCAGTACTTC; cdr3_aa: CASRIRQASYEQYF
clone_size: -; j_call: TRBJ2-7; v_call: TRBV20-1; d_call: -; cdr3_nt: TGCAGTGCTACAGGGTTCGGGGAGCAGTACTTC; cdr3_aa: CSATGFGEQYF
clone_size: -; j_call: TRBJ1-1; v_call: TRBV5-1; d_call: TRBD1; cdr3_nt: TGCGCCAGCAGCCCGGGACAGAACTCCAACACTGAAGCTTTCTTT; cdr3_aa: CASSPGQNSNTEAFF
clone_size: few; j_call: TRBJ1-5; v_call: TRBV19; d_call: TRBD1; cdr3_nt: TGTGCCAGTAGGGACAGGGGGGATCAGCCCCAGCATTTT; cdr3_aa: CASRDRGDQPQHF
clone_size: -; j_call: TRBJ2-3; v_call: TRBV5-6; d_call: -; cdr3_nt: TGTGCCAGCAGCTTTTTTCGGGGTAAATTGGATACGCAGTATTTT; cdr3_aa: CASSFFRGKLDTQYF
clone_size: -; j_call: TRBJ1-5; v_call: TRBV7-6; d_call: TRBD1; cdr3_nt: TGTGCCAGCAGCCCCAGGACAGGGAGTGGTAATCAGCCCCAGCATTTT; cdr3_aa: CASSPRTGSGNQPQHF
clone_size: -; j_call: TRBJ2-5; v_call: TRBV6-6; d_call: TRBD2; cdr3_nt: TGTGCCAGCAGTACCCCCGCTAGCGGACAAGAGACCCAGTACTTC; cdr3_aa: CASSTPASGQETQYF
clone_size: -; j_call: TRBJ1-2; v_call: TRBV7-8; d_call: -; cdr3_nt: TGTGCCAGCAGCTCAAGAACACGACCGATTGCTTTCAACTATGGCTACGCCTTC; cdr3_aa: CASSSRTRPIAFNYGYAF
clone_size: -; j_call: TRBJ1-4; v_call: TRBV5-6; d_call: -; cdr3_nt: TGTGCCAGCAGCTTGGCGGGTATAGACGTCGAAAAACTGTTTTTT; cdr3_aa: CASSLAGIDVEKLFF
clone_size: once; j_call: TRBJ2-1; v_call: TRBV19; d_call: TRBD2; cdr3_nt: TGTGCCAGTTCTCTCCTAGCGGGGACGAATGAGCAGTTCTTC; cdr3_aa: CASSLLAGTNEQFF
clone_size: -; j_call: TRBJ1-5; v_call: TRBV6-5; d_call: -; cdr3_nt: TGTGCCAGCAGTTATGGGGAGGGTAAGCCCCAGCATTTT; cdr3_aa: CASSYGEGKPQHF
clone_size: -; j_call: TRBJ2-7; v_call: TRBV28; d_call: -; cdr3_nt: TGTGCCAGCAGTTACCTCCGCGAACCGCCCAGGGAGCAGTACTTC; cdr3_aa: CASSYLREPPREQYF